This T cell receptor (beta chain) derives from a study of T cells in Graves' hyperthyroidism and ophthalmopathy. Concerning this clonotype: A much larger clone differs by one base, so this may be a read error.

RNA transcripts gave rise to amplified TCR beta CDR3 regions. The HTBI set primed first-round TCR CDR3 RT-PCR. MiXCR, applied by TCRdb to the multiplex PCR reads, yields one record per CDR3 protein. The data contain hundreds of thousands of distinct CDR3 sequences, over 35% of them seen just once; the ten biggest clones take up approximately 8.7%. PBMCs were collected from an approximately 10 ml volume of fresh peripheral blood. The clonotype comes from a man between 18 and 29 years old with Graves' hyperthyroidism. The specimen was blood.

CDR3 sequence reads: CAGSLRTGWQETQYF. CDR3 nucleotide sequence: TGTGCCGGCAGCCTTAGGACAGGGTGGCAAGAGACCCAGTACTTC. The chain joins TRBV11-2 to TRBJ2-5; 8 bases fit TRBD1. CDR1 is SGHAT, CDR2 FQNNGV, per germline. The CDR3 loop spans 15 amino acids.